This TCR beta chain was sequenced in a study of siplizumab effects on memory and regulatory T cells. Points from the study as a whole: Naive T cells were seemingly more diverse than memory cells, and major contributions to the alloresponse seemed to be made by them.

As to this clone: As yet, its antigen is unknown.

Each sample contributed about 10^5 TCR templates to the assay. Profiled with immunoSEQ multiplex PCR; TCRdb holds only in-frame clones, not every one. The repertoire has some 100,000 clones, more than 90% of them found once; the top ten carry around 0.15%. Trimming took 5 bases from V and 0 from J, leaving 5 bases between them. This CDR3 comprises 13 residues. The V gene's germline CDR1 is MNHEY and CDR2 SMNVEV (reference sequence). The sequenced material came from CD4+ T cells sorted from blood. The rearrangement uses TRBV27 and TRBJ1-5, with D hard to call. The sequence was obtained from a human donor in good health. Here the CDR3 DNA reads TGTGCCAGCAGTAGGAATAGCAATCAGCCCCAGCATTTT. Its translation is CASSRNSNQPQHF.